Reported below is one T cell receptor beta chain. What it recognizes is unknown. The CDR3 totals 14 residues. CDR1 and CDR2 from the germline V gene are SNHLY and FYNNEI. The V and J ends lost 3 bases and 6 bases respectively, with 11 bases between them. The Oncomine TCR Beta short-read assay was applied to DNA of cultured CD4+ T cells. TCRdb independently ran MiXCR on the PCR reads; one entry per CDR3 protein. The table lists 9,500 or so distinct CDR3 sequences, approximately 29% of them singletons. This specimen belongs to a study of vaccination and CD4 T cells after COVID-19. Sample treatment: approximately 10-day PBMC culture with coronavirus spike peptide pools or control peptides (ViraFEST assay). Whole-study results and caveats: The appearance of a median 86.3% of reactive clones in convalescent patients occurred only post-vaccination.

The chain joins TRBV2 to TRBJ1-4, with D tentatively TRBD1 (5 bases). This receptor was identified in a human donor who had recovered from COVID-19. The sample in question was CD4+ T cells from blood, cultured in vitro, obtained after SARS-CoV-2 vaccination. The CDR3 sequence: CASSEGRLDEKLFF. The CDR3 nucleotides are TGTGCCAGCAGTGAGGGACGGCTTGATGAAAAACTGTTTTTT.